This TCR beta chain appears in the sequencing data of a study of T cells in Graves' hyperthyroidism and ophthalmopathy. Study details: Peripheral blood was drawn at first diagnosis, prior to all treatment.

With 2 bases removed from V and 9 bases from J, the gap between germline ends came to 14 bases. The CDR3 is made up of 14 amino acids. Calling Graves' hyperthyroidism stable meant ophthalmopathy did not progress within 18 months. TCR beta CDR3 region amplification was performed from RNA transcripts. TCR CDR3 regions were first amplified by RT-PCR with HTBI primers. TCRdb itself ran the multiplex PCR reads through MiXCR, one entry per CDR3 protein. The sample includes 400,000 to 500,000 distinct CDR3 sequences, roughly 13% of them seen just once. This clonotype was seen many times. This receptor was obtained from a woman under 30 with Graves' hyperthyroidism. Sequencing was performed on blood. J is TRBJ1-5 and V is TRBV12-3 or TRBV12-4; D is perhaps TRBD1 (6 bases). This CDR3 reads CASSLMRGNAPQHF. CDR3 coding DNA: TGTGCCAGCAGTTTAATGAGGGGGAATGCGCCCCAGCATTTT.